Shown below are 22 T cell receptor beta chains from a single sample sequenced in a study of T cells after yellow fever vaccination. TCRdb independently ran MiXCR on the 5' RACE reads; one entry per CDR3 protein. The sample shows fewer than 450,000 distinct CDR3 sequences, 4% of them seen only once. Sequences were derived from PBMCs, sampled 5 days after the yellow fever booster vaccination. Receptors originate from a man between 18 and 35 years old who received the YFV17D yellow fever vaccine.

This clonotype was detected ten times or more. The chain links TRBV5-1 to TRBJ2-1; D is unresolved. V lost 0 bases, J lost 5 bases, and 6 bases lay in between. The CDR3 has 13 amino acids. The germline V gene has CDR1 SGHRS and CDR2 YFSETQ. CDR3 sequence reads: CASSLEAHNEQFF. DNA of the CDR3: TGCGCCAGCAGCTTGGAGGCTCACAATGAGCAGTTCTTC.

This clonotype came up many times. This sequence joins TRBV6-5 and TRBJ1-1; the D is unclear. Germline CDR1 is MNHEY and CDR2 is SVGAGI. The germline V and J ends were trimmed by 6 bases and 4 bases, with 12 bases remaining between them. The CDR3 has 13 amino acids. The CDR3, as DNA: TGTGCCAGCAGACGACACCGTGGCACTGAAGCTTTCTTT. Translating it yields CASRRHRGTEAFF.

The chain carries TRBV20-1 and TRBJ2-5; 8 nucleotides line up with TRBD2. V lost 2 bases, J lost 4 bases, and 12 bases stayed unmatched. The CDR3 consists of 16 residues. The V gene's germline CDR1 is DFQATT and CDR2 SNEGSKA (reference sequence). The CDR3 region is CSARSSGTRILETQYF. CDR3 bases: TGCAGTGCTAGATCTTCCGGGACTAGGATCTTAGAGACCCAGTACTTC.

This clonotype was seen more than once but under ten times. This chain links TRBV6-2 or TRBV6-3 with TRBJ2-7, with TRBD1 matching over 8 bases. The V and J ends lost 6 bases and 5 bases, in that order; junction bases with no gene match: 3. Germline V gives CDR1 MNHEY, CDR2 SVGEGT. CDR3 length equals 12 residues. The CDR3 region has the DNA TGTGCCAGCAGCGACAGGGGTAACGAGCAGTACGTC. The encoded protein is CASSDRGNEQYV.

This clonotype was picked up many times. The CDR3 sequence is CASGARTGEETQYF. The DNA for the CDR3 is TGTGCCAGCGGTGCTAGGACAGGGGAAGAGACCCAGTACTTC. The chain uses TRBV12-3 or TRBV12-4 and TRBJ2-5, with 9 nucleotides matching TRBD1. Trimming at V came to 8 bases and at J to 3 bases, leaving 7 bases not matched to a gene. The CDR3 spans 14 residues.

The V gene is TRBV5-1, the J gene TRBJ2-3, with 10 bases lining up with TRBD1. The trim removed 4 bases at V and 2 bases at J, leaving 7 bases unmatched. The CDR3 runs 16 residues. Germline values: CDR1 SGHRS, CDR2 YFSETQ. CDR3 region: CASSPPTGGNTDTQYF. The DNA for the CDR3 is TGCGCCAGCAGCCCTCCGACAGGGGGCAACACAGATACGCAGTATTTT.

The table lists this clonotype with a few counts. This chain links TRBV7-9 with TRBJ1-5, with 8 bases fitting TRBD1. V lost 0 bases to trimming and J lost 3 bases; unmatched junction nucleotides: 4. The length of the CDR3 is 16 residues. Germline assignment: CDR1 SEHNR and CDR2 FQNEAQ (reference sequence). For the CDR3, the DNA is TGTGCCAGCAGCTTAGCCAAGGACAGGGTCAATCAGCCCCAGCATTTT. Translating it yields CASSLAKDRVNQPQHF.

This clonotype was seen a handful of times. The V and J genes are TRBV21-1 and TRBJ2-7; the tabulated D call, TRBD1, remains unverified against the DNA. TRBV21-1 is termed a pseudogene. CDR3 length: 16 amino acids. This CDR3 reads CASSKGVRKCSYEQYV. As DNA, the CDR3 is TGTGCCAGCAGCAAGGGGGTTAGGAAATGTTCCTACGAGCAGTACGTC.

The chain employs TRBV5-5 and TRBJ2-1, with 10 bases that match TRBD2. This CDR3 contains 16 residues. Germline V lookup: CDR1 SGHKS, CDR2 YYEKEE (reference sequence). V shed 4 bases and J 6 bases; nucleotides not matched to a gene: 10. CDR3: CASSPEVGLAVNEQFF. The CDR3 region has the DNA TGTGCCAGCAGCCCGGAGGTCGGACTAGCGGTCAATGAGCAGTTCTTC.

The chain joins TRBV10-3 to TRBJ2-3, with 12 positions matching TRBD2. J was trimmed by 8 bases and V by 6 bases; bases with no gene match: 12. The CDR3 is 16 residues long. Germline lookup yields CDR1 ENHRY and CDR2 SYGVKD. CDR3 sequence reads: CAISGTSGLSGGTQYF. The CDR3 region has the DNA TGTGCCATCAGCGGGACTAGCGGGTTATCAGGGGGTACGCAGTATTTT.

This chain connects TRBV20-1 to TRBJ2-3, with TRBD2 identical over 7 bases. The V gene's germline CDR1 is DFQATT and CDR2 SNEGSKA (reference sequence). V was clipped by 5 bases and J by 5 bases; unmatched bases: 10. This CDR3 comprises 14 residues. The CDR3 DNA reads TGCAGTGCTCCCCGAGCGGGGTATGGAGATACGCAGTATTTT. Encoded protein: CSAPRAGYGDTQYF.

In its sample, this clonotype was seen a few times. The chain links TRBV6-5 to TRBJ1-1; D uncertain. From germline, CDR1 is MNHEY and CDR2 SVGAGI. V was cut by 7 bases and J by 4 bases, with 13 bases left in between. The CDR3 is 13 amino acids. CDR3 sequence: CASKNGRGTEAFF. In DNA, the CDR3 is TGTGCCAGCAAGAACGGTCGGGGCACTGAAGCTTTCTTT.

The chain has TRBV5-1 and TRBJ2-3, with 7 bases lining up with TRBD2. The CDR3 is 16 amino acids. CDR1 and CDR2 from the germline V gene are SGHRS and YFSETQ. Trimming at V came to 5 bases and at J to 5 bases, leaving 14 bases not matched to a gene. This CDR3 reads CASSTTGTKPLDTQYF. The CDR3 DNA is TGCGCCAGCAGTACTACCGGGACTAAACCTCTAGATACGCAGTATTTT.

This clonotype turned up a few times. This sequence joins TRBV10-3 and TRBJ2-2; a weak D match, TRBD1 (6 bases). Germline CDR1 ENHRY, CDR2 SYGVKD. The CDR3 contains 14 residues. Trimming removed 6 bases at V and 1 base at J, with 9 bases between. Here the CDR3 DNA reads TGTGCCATCAGAGAGACAGGGAACACCGGGGAGCTGTTTTTT. Its translation: CAIRETGNTGELFF.

CDR3 nucleotides: TGCGCCAGCAGCCGCTGGGCGGGGAAAAATGAAGCTTTCTTT. Protein product: CASSRWAGKNEAFF. This chain links TRBV4-1 with TRBJ1-1; D unclear. V was trimmed by 4 bases and J by 7 bases, leaving 16 bases between them. This CDR3 has 14 residues. Germline V CDR1 and CDR2: MGHRA, YSYEKL.

The sample holds a few counts of this clonotype. An end of the junction does not agree with germline; a read error may underlie this. The CDR3 sequence: CASSLVIDSRF. The CDR3 DNA follows: TGTGCCAGCAGCTTAGTTATCGACAGCCGATTT. V usage is TRBV7-9 and J usage is TRBJ1-1; a possible D gene is TRBD1 (5 bases). Germline V lookup: CDR1 SEHNR, CDR2 FQNEAQ (reference sequence). The CDR3 sequence is 11 residues long.

This clonotype occurred a few times. The rearrangement uses TRBV7-9 and TRBJ1-1, with D perhaps matching TRBD1 (5 bases). The length of the CDR3 is 12 residues. From germline, CDR1 is SEHNR and CDR2 FQNEAQ (reference sequence). V was trimmed by 11 bases and J by 8 bases, leaving 18 bases between them. CDR3 protein: CACRQKDQEAFF. CDR3 bases: TGTGCCTGCCGACAGAAAGATCAGGAAGCTTTCTTT.

This chain links TRBV6-5 with TRBJ2-2, with D perhaps matching TRBD1 (5 bases). Trimming removed 3 bases from V and 5 bases from J, with 10 bases in between. This CDR3 comprises 14 residues. Per germline, CDR1 MNHEY and CDR2 SVGAGI. The CDR3 DNA sequence: TGTGCCAGCAGTTATTGGCCAGGGACCGGGGAGCTGTTTTTT. Translating gives CASSYWPGTGELFF.

This clonotype was recorded a few times. This chain uses TRBV7-9 with TRBJ1-1, with 7 nucleotides matching TRBD1. The V and J ends lost 5 bases and 7 bases, in that order; junction bases with no gene match: 7. The CDR3 is made up of 13 amino acids. Looked up from germline, CDR1 is SEHNR and CDR2 is FQNEAQ (reference sequence). CDR3 residues: CASSQNRDSEAFF. For the CDR3, the DNA is TGTGCCAGCAGCCAAAACCGGGACAGTGAAGCTTTCTTT.

Ten or more counts support this clonotype. V and J are TRBV5-1 and TRBJ2-5; D is uncertain. CDR1 and CDR2 from the germline V gene are SGHRS and YFSETQ. V lost 2 bases and J lost 5, with 16 bases in between. The CDR3 loop spans 15 amino acids. CDR3 sequence: CASSFSRTGGETQYF. The CDR3 region has the DNA TGCGCCAGCAGCTTTTCTCGTACCGGTGGGGAGACCCAGTACTTC.

This clonotype was detected only a few times. The chain is built from TRBV10-1 and TRBJ1-1; D ambiguous. The CDR3 runs to 12 residues. Germline CDR1 is WNHNN and CDR2 is SYGVQD (reference sequence). The germline V and J ends were trimmed by 4 bases and 4 bases, with 7 bases remaining between them. Here the CDR3 DNA reads TGCGCCAGCAGTGGGGGTCGCACTGAAGCTTTCTTT. It translates to CASSGGRTEAFF.

This clonotype was counted many times. J is TRBJ2-1 and V is TRBV5-1; 9 bases match TRBD2. V was clipped by 2 bases and J by 2 bases; unmatched bases: 2. Germline CDR1 and CDR2: SGHRS and YFSETQ. The CDR3 extends over 15 amino acids. The CDR3 nucleotides are TGCGCCAGCAGCTTAAGCGGGGGGACCTACAATGAGCAGTTCTTC. This translates into CASSLSGGTYNEQFF.